The 26 T cell receptor beta chains below all came from one sample that was sequenced in a study of tumor and adjacent non-tumor tissue in lung cancer (dated 2018 in TCRdb). Library prep was done by multiplex PCR. Sequencing was performed on an Illumina HiSeq 2500. Following protocols modified from ARM-PCR, the researchers constructed TCRbeta libraries through three rounds of nested PCR with primers (Table S4). TCRdb's own reprocessing of the public reads used fastp at Q25 and MiXCR and kept productive beta chains. Rows matching on CDR3 protein sequence are summarized as one entry with the most common DNA and genes. The sample table contains fewer than 75,000 distinct CDR3 sequences; only one count was recorded for 75% to 85% of them. The ten largest clones capture less than 50% of the sample. RNA was isolated from bulk, unsorted tissue, and RNA quality was assessed with a NanoDrop ND-1000 and an Agilent 2100. Distant non-tumor tissue taken more than 3 cm from the tumor edge was used as the normal lung sample.

Sequenced input: distant non-tumor lung tissue. The receptors originated from a man aged 55 to 70 with non-small cell lung cancer.

V gene TRBV28 combines with J gene TRBJ1-5; D not resolved. There are 16 residues in the CDR3. Trimming pared 5 bases from V and 0 bases from J, leaving 14 bases between. From germline, CDR1 is MDHEN and CDR2 SYDVKM. The CDR3 sequence is CASSTRSGDSNQPQHF. The CDR3 coding sequence is TGTGCCAGCAGTACGAGGAGCGGTGATAGCAATCAGCCCCAGCATTTT.

The J gene is TRBJ2-7, the V gene TRBV27; a possible D gene is TRBD1 (6 bases). The CDR3 has 14 amino acids. Germline V lookup: CDR1 MNHEY, CDR2 SMNVEV (reference sequence). V was clipped by 2 bases and J by 2 bases, with 10 bases between them. For the CDR3, the DNA is TGTGCCAGCAGTTTAATGCAGGGGACCTACGAGCAGTACTTC. Amino acid sequence: CASSLMQGTYEQYF.

This clonotype was observed a single time. The junction and the germline gene differ at one end; a read error may be behind it. The gene calls are TRBV6-1 and TRBJ1-5; no clear D. Germline CDR1 is MNHNS and CDR2 is SASEGT. There are 15 residues in the CDR3. The chain's CDR3 is CASTELRHGSEPHHF. CDR3 DNA: TGTGCCAGCACTGAATTACGACATGGTTCTGAGCCCCATCATTTT.

A remark on this clonotype: An end of the junction differs from the germline gene, which may be a read error. This CDR3 reads CASSLAGKRASFNEQSF. CDR3 nucleotide sequence: TGTGCCAGCAGCTTAGCGGGGAAAAGAGCCTCCTTCAATGAGCAGTCCTTC. The chain links TRBV7-9 to TRBJ2-1; D remains unclear. The germline V gene encodes CDR1 SEHNR and CDR2 FQNEAQ (reference sequence). The CDR3 length is 17 residues.

The sample holds many counts of this clonotype. This chain uses TRBV5-6 with TRBJ2-7, with a weak D call TRBD2 (5 bases). V was shortened by 7 bases and J by 3 bases, with 11 bases between the two germline ends. CDR1 is SGHDT and CDR2 is YYEEEE in the germline V gene. This CDR3 region has 12 residues. The chain's CDR3 is CASAGNHYEQYF. The CDR3, as DNA: TGTGCCAGCGCCGGGAATCACTACGAGCAGTACTTC.

This rearrangement joins TRBV12-3 or TRBV12-4 to TRBJ2-5; D possibly corresponds to TRBD1 (5 bases). CDR3 length equals 13 residues. In nucleotides, the CDR3 is TGTACCAACAGAGCACAGGTTGGCGAGACCCAGTACTTC. It encodes CTNRAQVGETQYF.

A remark on this clonotype: One end of the junction does not line up with germline, which may come from a read error. The V call is TRBV11-1, the J call TRBJ2-5; D ambiguous. The CDR3 is 14 residues long. The germline gives CDR1 SGHAT, CDR2 FQDESV (reference sequence). The CDR3 sequence is CTSIKDTYQETQYF. The CDR3, as DNA: TGTACCAGCATCAAAGACACGTATCAAGAGACCCAGTACTTC.

With regard to this clonotype: One junction end disagrees with the germline gene, perhaps due to a read error. The V gene is TRBV12-3 or TRBV12-4, the J gene TRBJ2-7; 11 bases map to TRBD1. The CDR3 has 14 residues. CDR3 residues: CTSSPGTGGLEQYF. CDR3 coding DNA: TGTACAAGCAGTCCCGGGACAGGGGGTCTCGAGCAGTACTTT.

As to this clonotype: The junction differs from germline at one of its ends, possibly a read error. V usage is TRBV4-1 and J usage is TRBJ2-1; D ambiguous. The CDR3 length is 12 residues. Germline V gene sequence: CDR1 MGHRA, CDR2 YSYEKL. CDR3 loop: CARSHGYNELFF. The CDR3 bases are TGCGCCAGGAGCCATGGGTACAATGAGCTGTTCTTC.

The V and J genes are TRBV20-1 and TRBJ2-7; tentatively, D is TRBD1 (6 bases). This CDR3 region has 15 residues. Between the trimmed V and J ends, which lost 7 bases and 2 bases, there was a span of 21 bases. CDR1 and CDR2 (germline): DFQATT, SNEGSKA (reference sequence). CDR3 region: CSGPPGSGTPYEQYF. DNA of the CDR3: TGCAGTGGTCCTCCTGGATCCGGGACACCCTACGAGCAGTACTTC.

The DNA of the CDR3 is TGCAGCGTAGCCGGGACTAGTGGGAGCTGTGAGCAGTTCTTC. Translated: CSVAGTSGSCEQFF. The chain couples TRBV29-1 to TRBJ2-1; 8 nucleotides match TRBD2. The CDR3 consists of 14 residues. Per germline, CDR1 SQVTM and CDR2 ANQGSEA. Unmatched junction bases numbered 13, after V lost 6 bases and J lost 9 bases.

With respect to this clonotype: The junction shows a germline mismatch at one end, possibly a read error. The rearrangement links TRBV29-1 to TRBJ2-1; no clear D. Germline V lookup: CDR1 SQVTM, CDR2 ANQGSEA. This CDR3 contains 14 residues. CDR3 bases: TGCAGCGTTGATCGTAGCACATCCTACGATGAGCAGTTCTTC. Protein sequence: CSVDRSTSYDEQFF.

V gene TRBV13 combines with J gene TRBJ2-1; D remains unclear. Between the trimmed V and J ends, which lost 11 bases and 3 bases, there was a span of 20 bases. Looked up from germline, CDR1 is PRHDT and CDR2 is FYEKMQ (reference sequence). This CDR3 contains 15 residues. CDR3 residues: CAYSERTSLYNEQFF. The DNA for the CDR3 is TGTGCCTACAGCGAGAGGACCTCTCTCTACAATGAGCAGTTCTTC.

CDR3 nucleotides: TGCAGTGCGGGGACTAGCGGGAGATTCACAGATATGCGGTATTTT. This gives the protein CSAGTSGRFTDMRYF. The V gene is TRBV20-1, the J gene TRBJ2-3; 14 bases are shared with TRBD2. Germline V lookup: CDR1 DFQATT, CDR2 SNEGSKA (reference sequence). The junction had 16 bases not matched to a gene; V was cut back by 6 bases and J by 14 bases. This CDR3 has 15 residues.

This clonotype has just one count. V usage is TRBV11-3 and J usage is TRBJ2-1; TRBD2 matches 14 bases. The germline gives CDR1 SGHNT, CDR2 YENEEA. With V trimmed by 5 bases and J by 4 bases, 4 bases remained unmatched. CDR3 length: 16 residues. CDR3 residues: CASSGTSGSTYNEQFF. CDR3 bases: TGTGCCAGCAGCGGGACTAGCGGGAGTACGTACAATGAGCAGTTCTTC. The full variable domain, with the rest looked up from reference TRBV11-3 and TRBJ2-1, is EAGVVQSPRYKIIEKKQPVAFWCNPISGHNTLYWYLQNLGQGPELLIRYENEEAVDDSQLPKDRFSAERLKGVDSTLKIQPAELGDSAVYLCASSGTSGSTYNEQFFGPGTRLTVL.

About this clonotype itself: An end of the junction does not agree with germline; a read error may underlie this. This chain links TRBV7-8 with TRBJ2-7; D remains unclear. The length of the CDR3 is 14 residues. Looked up from germline, CDR1 is SGHVS and CDR2 is FQNEAQ. The CDR3 nucleotides read TGTTCCAGCAGATTCGAGAACAGACTCTACGAGCAGTACTTC. Translating gives CSSRFENRLYEQYF.

By its share, this clonotype is medium-sized. This sequence joins TRBV29-1 and TRBJ2-5, with a weak D call TRBD2 (5 bases). This CDR3 has 11 residues. Germline-derived CDR1 and CDR2 are SQVTM and ANQGSEA. The ends were cut back, 3 bases at V and 7 bases at J, with 9 bases in the middle. The CDR3 region is CSVDSGRTQYF. In nucleotides, the CDR3 is TGCAGCGTTGACTCGGGAAGGACCCAGTACTTC.

Comment on this clonotype: Likely a read error: the CDR3 ends without its conserved phenylalanine or tryptophan. J is TRBJ2-5 and V is TRBV6-5, with D unresolved. CDR1 is MNHEY, CDR2 SVGAGI, per germline. Trimming shortened V by 8 bases and J by 5 bases, and 12 bases separated the two germline ends. The CDR3 totals 12 residues. This CDR3 is CASASGDETQYL. The CDR3 bases are TGTGCCAGCGCCTCGGGCGATGAGACCCAGTACTTA.

The CDR3 here is CASTWGSTNQFF. In DNA, the CDR3 is TGTGCCAGCACCTGGGGTAGCACCAATCAGTTCTTC. The J gene is TRBJ2-1, the V gene TRBV6-5; D is unresolved. This CDR3 contains 12 residues. In germline, CDR1 is MNHEY, CDR2 SVGAGI. V was trimmed by 7 bases and J by 13 bases, leaving 17 bases between them.

On this clonotype itself: An end of the junction does not agree with germline; a read error may underlie this. This CDR3 is CVSSEQGVNGYTF. The CDR3 bases are TGTGTCAGCAGTGAACAGGGGGTGAATGGCTACACCTTC. V is TRBV25-1 and J is TRBJ1-2; 8 positions match TRBD1. The CDR3 is made up of 13 amino acids. Germline V gene data show CDR1 as MGHDK and CDR2 as SYGVNS.

As regards this clonotype: The junction differs from germline at one of its ends, possibly a read error. J is TRBJ2-1 and V is TRBV6-2 or TRBV6-3; 7 nucleotides align to TRBD2. Per the germline V gene, CDR1 is MNHEY and CDR2 is SVGEGT. The CDR3 has 17 residues. CDR3 bases: TGTGCCAGTAGTTACAATATACGCGGGAGTTTCCTCTCTGAGCATTTCTTC. Translating gives CASSYNIRGSFLSEHFF.

V gene TRBV6-5 combines with J gene TRBJ2-7; tentative D call: TRBD2 (6 bases). Between the trimmed V and J ends, which lost 4 bases and 6 bases, there was a span of 19 bases. Germline CDR1 and CDR2: MNHEY and SVGAGI. The CDR3 extends over 15 amino acids. CDR3 loop: CASSFSRRDTVEQYF. For the CDR3, the DNA is TGTGCCAGCAGTTTCTCGAGGCGGGATACGGTCGAGCAGTACTTC.

In its sample, this clonotype was seen a few times. The rearrangement links TRBV20-1 to TRBJ1-2; no clear D gene. V dropped 6 bases and J dropped 8 bases, with 22 bases sitting between them. The V gene's germline CDR1 is DFQATT and CDR2 SNEGSKA (reference sequence). The CDR3 loop spans 14 amino acids. The CDR3 coding sequence is TGCAGTGCAGTGAGTCAACGGACGTCTGAGGGCTACACCTTC. Protein sequence: CSAVSQRTSEGYTF.

This clonotype qualifies as medium-sized. The genes are TRBV29-1 and TRBJ2-1; no definite D call. The CDR3 has 13 amino acids. V was pared by 7 bases and J by 5 bases, with 15 bases between. CDR1 SQVTM and CDR2 ANQGSEA come from the germline V gene. In DNA, the CDR3 is TGCAGCGCCGAGAAGTGGGAAAACAATGAGCAGTTCTTC. Protein: CSAEKWENNEQFF.

This clonotype was picked up one time. The V and J genes are TRBV12-2 and TRBJ1-5. TRBV12-2 is noted as a pseudogene. This CDR3 is 15 amino acids long. The CDR3 reads CTSRLAHFGNQPQHF. DNA of the CDR3: TGTACAAGTCGCTTAGCCCATTTTGGCAATCAACCCCAGCATTTT.

As to this clonotype: An end of the junction does not agree with germline; a read error may underlie this. The chain employs TRBV6-5 and TRBJ2-7; the match to TRBD2 covers 7 bases. The CDR3 covers 15 residues. The germline V gene has CDR1 MNHEY and CDR2 SVGAGI. CDR3 sequence (DNA): TGTACCAGCTGTTACTCGAGGCGGGAGACGGCCAAGCAGTACTTC. It yields the protein CTSCYSRRETAKQYF.